This TCR beta chain was sequenced during a study of cytomegalovirus exposure and HLA in healthy donors listed by TCRdb under 2017. About the full investigation: The 666 repertoires of the first cohort and the 95 to 150 validation repertoires were produced on the same platform, according to a later analysis. The aim of the study was to test whether cataloging public T cell receptors could identify signatures of past pathogen exposure. A separate validation cohort of roughly 130 different subjects was used in addition to the roughly 700-subject first cohort. To predict cytomegalovirus infection status, the study combined high-throughput TCR immunosequencing, statistical association of individual TCRs with disease status, and machine learning. General findings and caveats noted by the study authors: Of the cluster scores, roughly 93% were above 0 in a later analysis, which found that TCRs clustered in the first cohort also tended to co-occur in the roughly 130 validation repertoires. In both the original and validation cohorts, the classifier was reported to diagnose cytomegalovirus status with high specificity and sensitivity. The authors suggested that the approach could potentially be generalized to other disease states and immunological phenotypes. In vitro tests confirmed that three of the cytomegalovirus-associated TCR beta chains recognize cytomegalovirus antigens. The study listed 164 TCR beta chains as associated with cytomegalovirus. Across donors, most TCR sequences were observed very rarely, whereas some public TCRs were present in many individuals. A later analysis had no HLA typing for the validation cohort, so co-occurrence there was scored across all 130 or so repertoires.

Library method: the immunoSEQ multiplex PCR assay. Per the source publication's procedure: A statistical classification framework was developed to diagnose cytomegalovirus status using the catalog of TCR beta chain sequences. TCRdb mirrors the immuneACCESS table, restricted to in-frame sequences. Some clones are absent from its copies; in checked studies, under half trace to an unresolved V gene, and the reason for the others is unknown. The V and J calls and clone size come from that table; D and trimming were worked out from the DNA. The sample table records approximately 46,000 clones; roughly nine tenths of these occur just once. Around 1.4% of the sample goes to the ten largest clones. V loses 5 bases at its end and J loses 1 base; junction bases beyond the gene matches: 9. The CDR3 runs 16 amino acids, cysteine and phenylalanine included. Only the CDR3 region is kept as DNA, spanning 48 bases read in frame from base 1. As encoded in the germline V gene, CDR1 is SGHAT while CDR2 is FQNNGV.

The donors were included in the validation cohort of around 120 subjects, a group kept apart from the roughly 690-subject first cohort. Remarks on this clone: What this receptor recognizes is not known. Base quality data are lacking; no much larger clone is found one base away.

This sequence uses TRBV11-2 and TRBJ2-5, with 8 bases in between that match TRBD1. Sample: PBMCs. The origin of this receptor is a man aged 18 to 29 in good health and CMV-seronegative. The CDR3 protein sequence reads: CASSIFGQGRQETQYF. The DNA reads TGTGCCAGCAGCATCTTTGGACAGGGCCGCCAAGAGACCCAGTACTTC.